This T cell receptor (beta chain) was recorded in a study of Tregs in tolerant kidney transplant recipients. The study's findings and limits: Tregs expanded with activated donor B cells seemed most donor-specific.

Comment on this clone: The antigen remains undetermined.

Thawed PBMCs were FACS-sorted into unstimulated CD4+CD25+CD127- regulatory T cells, CD4+CD25- non-regulatory cells, CD4 and CD8 cells. V was clipped by 1 base and J by 2 bases; unmatched bases: 8. CDR1 and CDR2 (germline): MGHRA, YSYEKL. The CDR3 extends over 18 amino acids. Sequenced by immunoSEQ multiplex PCR; TCRdb stores in-frame clones only, minus some. The sample shows 200,000 to 300,000 clones, roughly 84% of them seen only once. The source is a human donor in good health. The sequenced sample was CD4+ T cells from blood. V gene TRBV4-1 combines with J gene TRBJ1-5, with 10 bases fitting TRBD1. Here the CDR3 DNA reads TGCGCCAGCAGCCAAGGTCAGACAGGGGGCGAGGGCAATCAGCCCCAGCATTTT. Its translation is CASSQGQTGGEGNQPQHF.